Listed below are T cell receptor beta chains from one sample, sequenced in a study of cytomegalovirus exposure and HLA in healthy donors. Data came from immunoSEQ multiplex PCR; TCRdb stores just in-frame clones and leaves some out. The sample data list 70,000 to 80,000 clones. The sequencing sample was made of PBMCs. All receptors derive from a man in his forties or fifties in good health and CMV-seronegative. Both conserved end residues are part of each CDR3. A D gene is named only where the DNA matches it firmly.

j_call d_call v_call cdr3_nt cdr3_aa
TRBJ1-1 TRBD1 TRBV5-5 TGTGCCACCGGGACAGGGACCACTGAGGCTTTCTTT CATGTGTTEAFF
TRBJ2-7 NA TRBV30 TGTGCCTGGAGCGCGAACACGCGGACTTCCCACGAGCAGTACTTC CAWSANTRTSHEQYF
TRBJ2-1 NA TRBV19 TGTGCCAGTAGTATAGTAGAAAGTTCCTACAATGAGCAGTTCTTC CASSIVESSYNEQFF
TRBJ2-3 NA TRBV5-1 TGCGCCAGCATGGGGCAGTCTAGCACAGATACGCAGTATTTT CASMGQSSTDTQYF
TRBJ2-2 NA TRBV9 TGTGCCAGCAGCGTATCGACAGTCGGGGAGCTGTTTTTT CASSVSTVGELFF
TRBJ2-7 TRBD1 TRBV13 TGTGCCAGCAGCTACTCCCCGACAGGGGGTTTTAACGAGCAGTACTTC CASSYSPTGGFNEQYF
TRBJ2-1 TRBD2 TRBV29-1 TGCAGCGATACACCCGGGACTAGCGGGGGGGCCGGTGAGCAGTTCTTC CSDTPGTSGGAGEQFF
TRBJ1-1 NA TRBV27 TGTGCCAGCCTACAGGTGGGAAGCACTGAAGCTTTCTTT CASLQVGSTEAFF
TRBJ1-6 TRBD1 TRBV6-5 TGTGCCAGCAGTTCCGGACAGGGCCCCTCTAATTCACCCCTCCACTTT CASSSGQGPSNSPLHF
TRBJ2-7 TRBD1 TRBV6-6 TGTGCCAGCAGCTCGGGACAGGGGCACTACGAGCAGTACTTC CASSSGQGHYEQYF
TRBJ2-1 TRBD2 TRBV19 TGTGCCAGTAGTGCGACTAGCGGGGGTGTCATTGAGCAGTTCTTC CASSATSGGVIEQFF
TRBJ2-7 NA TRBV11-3 TGTGCCAGCAGCTGGCCGGGGGTCGGCTACGAGCAGTACTTC CASSWPGVGYEQYF
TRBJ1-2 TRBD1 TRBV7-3 TGTGCCAGCAGCCCGGGACAGGGGATTAGCAACTATGGCTACACCTTC CASSPGQGISNYGYTF
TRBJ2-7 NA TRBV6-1 TGTGCCAGCAGTGAACAGGCCTACGAGCAGTACTTC CASSEQAYEQYF
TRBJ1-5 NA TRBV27 TGTGCCAGCAGGGTTGAGGGAAATAGCAATCAGCCCCAGCATTTT CASRVEGNSNQPQHF
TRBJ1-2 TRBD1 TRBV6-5 TGTGCCAGCAGTCGCGGACAGGAAGATGGCTACACCTTC CASSRGQEDGYTF
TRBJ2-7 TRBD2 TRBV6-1 TGTGCCAGCAGTGCGGTAGGAACTAGCGGGGGGGAAGTGCAGTACTTC CASSAVGTSGGEVQYF
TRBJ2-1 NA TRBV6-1 TGTGCCAGCAGTGAACGGGTCGGGTTATTAAGTTTAAATGAGCAGTTCTTC CASSERVGLLSLNEQFF
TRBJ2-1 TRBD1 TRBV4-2 TGTGCCAGCAGCCAAGCCGGACAGGGGGCAAAAAACAATGAGCAGTTCTTC CASSQAGQGAKNNEQFF
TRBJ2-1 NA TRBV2 TGTGCCAGCAGTGAAGTGGTGGGGCCAAAGGATGAGCAGTTCTTC CASSEVVGPKDEQFF
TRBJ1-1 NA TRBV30 TGTGCCTGGAGTTCAGAAAGTAACACTGAAGCTTTCTTT CAWSSESNTEAFF
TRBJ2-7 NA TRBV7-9 TGTGCCAGCAGCTTATATTCGGGGGGCGGAGAGCAGTACTTC CASSLYSGGGEQYF
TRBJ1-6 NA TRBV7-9 TGTGCCAGCAGCTTGGGACTAGGAAATTCACCCCTCCACTTT CASSLGLGNSPLHF